Below, 27 T cell receptor beta chains from the same sample are listed, as sequenced in a study of blood T cell repertoires in COVID-19. Only in-frame clones appear in the TCRdb table, and some are missing; sequencing was by immunoSEQ multiplex PCR. The data contain tens of thousands of clones, around 90% of them seen just once; the ten biggest clones take up approximately 2.9%. Source material: peripheral blood. The receptor source for this set is a woman between 45 and 65 years old with active or convalescent COVID-19.

CDR3 nucleotide sequence: TGCGCCAGCACCCTGGGGGGTTCTGGAAACACCATATATTTT. Protein: CASTLGGSGNTIYF. V and J are TRBV5-1 and TRBJ1-3; TRBD1 might be the D (5 bases). The CDR3 extends over 14 amino acids. Germline assignment: CDR1 SGHRS and CDR2 YFSETQ. The V and J ends lost 6 bases and 1 base respectively, with 11 bases between them.

The CDR3 here is CASSSGSSLDTQYF. The DNA for the CDR3 is TGTGCCAGCAGTTCAGGCTCCTCATTAGATACGCAGTATTTT. V and J are TRBV6-1 and TRBJ2-3; D is unresolved. There are 14 residues in the CDR3. Germline V gene lookup returns CDR1 MNHNS and CDR2 SASEGT. V lost 5 bases and J 5 bases, leaving 14 bases between the germline ends.

The DNA for the CDR3 is TGTGCCAGCAGCCTGACAGGGGTCTATGGCTACACCTTC. Its protein product is CASSLTGVYGYTF. The rearrangement joins TRBV27 to TRBJ1-2; TRBD1 aligns across 8 bases. V lost 6 bases, J lost 4 bases, and 4 bases stayed unmatched. Germline CDR1 reads MNHEY; CDR2 reads SMNVEV (reference sequence). The length of the CDR3 is 13 residues.

V is TRBV10-3 and J is TRBJ1-2; D is possibly TRBD1 (5 bases). Germline V gives CDR1 ENHRY, CDR2 SYGVKD. V lost 3 bases, J lost 3 bases, and 8 bases lay in between. The length of the CDR3 is 13 residues. The chain's CDR3 is CAISDREDYGYTF. In DNA, the CDR3 is TGTGCCATCAGTGACAGGGAGGACTATGGCTACACCTTC.

The genes are TRBV19 and TRBJ1-3, with TRBD1 identical over 8 bases. The CDR3 spans 15 residues. In germline, CDR1 is LNHDA, CDR2 SQIVND (reference sequence). The junction had 6 bases not matched to a gene; V was cut back by 8 bases and J by 0 bases. This CDR3 is CASEDRGISGNTIYF. In DNA, the CDR3 is TGTGCCAGTGAAGACAGGGGCATCTCTGGAAACACCATATATTTT.

The chain couples TRBV12-3 or TRBV12-4 to TRBJ1-1; perhaps TRBD1 as D (5 bases). V was trimmed by 5 bases and J by 5 bases, leaving 12 bases between them. This CDR3 is 13 amino acids long. The CDR3 bases are TGTGCCAGCAGTCCTCCACAGGAGACTGAAGCTTTCTTT. This sequence encodes CASSPPQETEAFF.

This chain links TRBV6-2 or TRBV6-3 with TRBJ2-7, with unresolved D. V lost 4 bases and J 1 base, leaving 5 bases between the germline ends. Germline CDR1 MNHEY, CDR2 SVGEGT. The CDR3 has 12 residues. CDR3 coding DNA: TGTGCCAGCAGTTTCCATTCCTACGAGCAGTACTTC. Its protein product is CASSFHSYEQYF.

V is TRBV4-3 and J is TRBJ1-4, with a tentative D call TRBD1 (5 bases). CDR3 length: 15 residues. Trimming took 0 bases from V and 8 from J, leaving 13 bases between them. Per the germline V gene, CDR1 is LGHNA and CDR2 is YSLEER. CDR3 protein: CASSQDGGRGEKLFF. CDR3 nucleotides: TGCGCCAGCAGCCAAGACGGGGGAAGGGGAGAAAAACTGTTTTTT.

The gene calls are TRBV29-1 and TRBJ1-1, with a possible D match to TRBD1 (5 bases). CDR3 size: 12 residues. The germline V gene encodes CDR1 SQVTM and CDR2 ANQGSEA. With 7 bases removed from V and 0 bases from J, the gap between germline ends came to 9 bases. CDR3 sequence (DNA): TGCAGCGCAGGGACTATGAACACTGAAGCTTTCTTT. Translating gives CSAGTMNTEAFF.

The rearrangement uses TRBV3-1 (or the pseudogene TRBV3-2) and TRBJ2-2; the match to TRBD1 covers 12 bases. The V gene end was trimmed by 4 bases and the J gene end by 5 bases; junction bases not matched to a gene: 5. The germline V gene has CDR1 LGHDT and CDR2 YNNKEL (reference sequence). CDR3 size: 16 residues. The CDR3 sequence: CASSLQGQGATGELFF. In DNA form, the CDR3 reads TGTGCCAGCAGCCTTCAGGGACAGGGGGCAACCGGGGAGCTGTTTTTT.

The rearrangement joins TRBV19 to TRBJ2-1; 14 bases line up with TRBD2. This CDR3 region has 20 residues. Germline V gene sequence: CDR1 LNHDA, CDR2 SQIVND (reference sequence). Losses at the gene ends were 6 bases for V and 0 bases for J; bases not matched to a gene: 13. This CDR3 reads CASSPSGTSGGLSSYNEQFF. The CDR3 nucleotides read TGTGCCAGTAGCCCCAGCGGGACTAGCGGGGGCCTCAGCTCCTACAATGAGCAGTTCTTC.

The rearrangement joins TRBV6-2 or TRBV6-3 to TRBJ1-2, with 11 bases matching TRBD1. V was clipped by 5 bases and J by 4 bases; unmatched bases: 12. Germline V gene sequence: CDR1 MNHEY, CDR2 SVGEGT. The CDR3 runs 17 residues. For the CDR3, the DNA is TGTGCCAGCAGTCAAGGAGGACAGGGGGCGCGAGTCTATGGCTACACCTTC. This codes for CASSQGGQGARVYGYTF.

In this sample, this clone turned up once. This chain's CDR3 is CASSPTQGLEWEQYF. Written as DNA, the CDR3 is TGTGCCAGCAGCCCAACACAGGGCCTCGAATGGGAGCAGTACTTC. The chain carries TRBV5-4 and TRBJ2-7, with D tentatively TRBD1 (6 bases). The CDR3 extends over 15 amino acids. Germline V gene data show CDR1 as SGHNT and CDR2 as YYREEE (reference sequence). V gave up 4 bases and J gave up 7 bases, with 21 bases separating them.

For the CDR3, the DNA is TGTGCCAGCAGACCCCGACAGGGAGTGGACTATGGCTACACCTTC. It codes for CASRPRQGVDYGYTF. The chain recombines TRBV7-2 with TRBJ1-2; 7 bases map to TRBD1. V trimming: 6 bases; J trimming: 3 bases; junction bases outside the gene matches: 10. This CDR3 has 15 residues. Germline V CDR1 and CDR2: SGHTA, FQGNSA.

This clone was counted a few times. This sequence joins TRBV6-6 and TRBJ2-3, with TRBD2 as a possible D gene (5 bases). This CDR3 is built from 13 residues. Germline CDR1 and CDR2: MNHNY and SVGAGI (reference sequence). The ends were cut back, 7 bases at V and 0 bases at J, with 8 bases in the middle. The CDR3 coding sequence is TGTGCCAGCACATCGGGGAGCACAGATACGCAGTATTTT. This translates into CASTSGSTDTQYF.

The chain carries TRBV14 and TRBJ1-5; 10 bases agree with TRBD1. This CDR3 has 16 residues. CDR1 is SGHDN, CDR2 FVKESK, per germline. V lost 0 bases to trimming and J lost 5 bases; unmatched junction nucleotides: 4. The CDR3 loop is CASSQDIGTGDQPQHF. CDR3 in DNA: TGTGCCAGCAGCCAAGATATAGGGACAGGGGATCAGCCCCAGCATTTT. Complete variable domain (other parts from reference TRBV14 and TRBJ1-5): EAGVTQFPSHSVIEKGQTVTLRCDPISGHDNLYWYRRVMGKEIKFLLHFVKESKQDESGMPNNRFLAERTGGTYSTLKVQPAELEDSGVYFCASSQDIGTGDQPQHFGDGTRLSIL.

The V call is TRBV7-3, the J call TRBJ1-2; 9 bases match TRBD1. Germline CDR1 and CDR2: SGHTA and FQGTGA. V shed 0 bases and J 8 bases; nucleotides not matched to a gene: 7. This CDR3 has 15 amino acids. The CDR3 loop reads CASSLTRRTGDGYTF. Here the CDR3 DNA reads TGTGCCAGCAGCTTAACGCGACGGACAGGGGACGGCTACACCTTC.

The chain links TRBV27 to TRBJ2-5; tentatively, D is TRBD1 (5 bases). The CDR3 has 14 amino acids. Germline loops: CDR1 MNHEY, CDR2 SMNVEV (reference sequence). Between the trimmed V and J ends, which lost 5 bases and 4 bases, there was a span of 14 bases. CDR3 amino acids: CASSPKGQGETQYF. The CDR3, as DNA: TGTGCCAGCAGTCCCAAGGGGCAAGGAGAGACCCAGTACTTC.

The chain employs TRBV5-4 and TRBJ2-1, with TRBD1 identical over 8 bases. This CDR3 has 16 residues. Germline V lookup: CDR1 SGHNT, CDR2 YYREEE (reference sequence). Trimming cost V 4 bases and J 7 bases; bases outside gene matches: 13. CDR3 nucleotides: TGTGCCAGCAGCCCCAGACTGACAGGGGATTGGAATGAGCAGTTCTTC. This translates into CASSPRLTGDWNEQFF.

The chain couples TRBV5-1 to TRBJ1-1, with 7 nucleotides matching TRBD1. From germline, CDR1 is SGHRS and CDR2 YFSETQ. The CDR3 runs 14 residues. V was pared by 4 bases and J by 5 bases, with 8 bases of the junction left unmatched. This CDR3 reads CASSAATGETEAFF. CDR3 in DNA: TGCGCCAGCAGCGCGGCAACAGGGGAAACTGAAGCTTTCTTT.

The chain recombines TRBV29-1 with TRBJ1-2, with 7 bases that match TRBD1. The germline CDR1 and CDR2 sequences are SQVTM and ANQGSEA. This CDR3 is built from 13 residues. CDR3 region: CTTAAGGNYGYTF. Here the CDR3 DNA reads TGCACCACGGCGGCAGGGGGTAACTATGGCTACACCTTC.

Only one count was recorded for this clone. CDR3 coding DNA: TGTGCCAGCAGCCTTGCCCGAGGGACAGGGGGCTCTGACTATGGCTACACCTTC. Translated, it gives CASSLARGTGGSDYGYTF. V and J are TRBV5-6 and TRBJ1-2; 12 nucleotides align to TRBD1. CDR1 and CDR2 (germline): SGHDT, YYEEEE. The J segment lost 3 bases and the V segment lost 4 bases, leaving 13 bases of the junction unmatched. The CDR3 is 18 amino acids.

The CDR3: CASSAGVGNQPQHF. CDR3 DNA: TGTGCCAGCAGCGCGGGGGTGGGAAATCAGCCCCAGCATTTT. The rearrangement links TRBV5-6 to TRBJ1-5; weak D call: TRBD1 (5 bases). CDR3 size: 14 residues. The germline CDR1 and CDR2 sequences are SGHDT and YYEEEE. V was clipped by 4 bases and J by 4 bases, with 12 bases between them. Drawing the rest from reference TRBV5-6 and TRBJ1-5, the complete variable domain is DAGVTQSPTHLIKTRGQQVTLRCSPKSGHDTVSWYQQALGQGPQFIFQYYEEEERQRGNFPDRFSGHQFPNYSSELNVNALLLGDSALYLCASSAGVGNQPQHFGDGTRLSIL.

The chain joins TRBV5-4 to TRBJ2-7, with a possible D match to TRBD1 (6 bases). The CDR3 totals 15 residues. V shed 4 bases and J shed 7 bases, with 21 bases lying between them. Germline V gene data show CDR1 as SGHNT and CDR2 as YYREEE (reference sequence). Here the CDR3 reads CASSAGTAQGREQYF. The CDR3 nucleotides are TGTGCCAGCAGCGCCGGGACCGCGCAGGGGAGAGAGCAGTACTTC.

The genes are TRBV4-2 and TRBJ2-1; TRBD1 is a possible D gene (6 bases). Trimming shortened V by 1 base and J by 5 bases, and 12 bases separated the two germline ends. This CDR3 comprises 15 residues. The V gene's germline CDR1 is LGHNA and CDR2 YNFKEQ. The DNA of the CDR3 is TGTGCCAGCAGCCAAGTTTGGGACATCGACAATGAGCAGTTCTTC. It specifies CASSQVWDIDNEQFF.

The V gene is TRBV19, the J gene TRBJ2-7; 7 nucleotides align to TRBD1. J lost 1 base, V lost 4 bases, and 7 bases had no gene match. The germline V gene encodes CDR1 LNHDA and CDR2 SQIVND (reference sequence). CDR3 length equals 15 residues. The CDR3 DNA reads as TGTGCCAGTAGTACCTCGACAGGGCCATCCTACGAGCAGTACTTC. This translates into CASSTSTGPSYEQYF. Complete variable domain (other parts from reference TRBV19 and TRBJ2-7): DGGITQSPKYLFRKEGQNVTLSCEQNLNHDAMYWYRQDPGQGLRLIYYSQIVNDFQKGDIAEGYSVSREKKESFPLTVTSAQKNPTAFYLCASSTSTGPSYEQYFGPGTRLTVT.

This clone turned up a few times. The V call is TRBV29-1, the J call TRBJ2-5, with a weak D call TRBD1 (5 bases). With 3 bases removed from V and 4 bases from J, the gap between germline ends came to 9 bases. Looked up from germline, CDR1 is SQVTM and CDR2 is ANQGSEA. The CDR3 loop spans 12 amino acids. The CDR3 coding sequence is TGCAGCGTTGAGGCAGGGCTAGAGACCCAGTACTTC. It encodes CSVEAGLETQYF.